One and the same sample provided the 21 T cell receptor beta chains below, sequenced in a study of blood T cell repertoires in COVID-19. Measured with immunoSEQ multiplex PCR; TCRdb has only the in-frame clones, and not every one. The sample lists 250,000 or so clones, approximately 83% seen once, with 3.6% in the top ten. The specimen sequenced was PBMCs or T cells enriched from blood (not recorded which). The origin of the receptors is a woman between 35 and 50 years old who had been exposed to COVID-19.

The chain is built from TRBV7-2 and TRBJ2-2; the match to TRBD1 covers 10 bases. J was trimmed by 5 bases and V by 4 bases; bases with no gene match: 4. CDR3 length equals 15 residues. Germline-derived CDR1 and CDR2 are SGHTA and FQGNSA. CDR3 residues: CASSWRTGGTGELFF. As DNA, the CDR3 is TGTGCCAGCAGCTGGAGGACAGGGGGGACCGGGGAGCTGTTTTTT.

The gene calls are TRBV28 and TRBJ1-1; D perhaps matches TRBD1 (6 bases). Trimming stripped 6 bases from V and 4 bases from J, with 9 bases between. Germline V gene data show CDR1 as MDHEN and CDR2 as SYDVKM. The CDR3 extends over 12 amino acids. As DNA, the CDR3 is TGTGCCAGCAGCATCAGGGGCACTGAAGCTTTCTTT. It encodes CASSIRGTEAFF.

This clone was picked up a small number of times. This sequence joins TRBV30 and TRBJ2-7; 11 bases match TRBD2. CDR1 and CDR2 from the germline V gene are GTSNPN and SVGIG (reference sequence). The V and J ends lost 5 bases and 2 bases, in that order; junction bases with no gene match: 2. The CDR3 is 13 residues long. CDR3 in DNA: TGTGCCTGGGGGACTAGCGGTACCTACGAGCAGTACTTC. Protein product: CAWGTSGTYEQYF.

The chain recombines TRBV11-2 with TRBJ2-7, with TRBD1 matching over 8 bases. The CDR3 length is 14 residues. V gave up 3 bases and J gave up 2 bases; unmatched junction bases: 3. Germline V gene sequence: CDR1 SGHAT, CDR2 FQNNGV. The CDR3 DNA sequence: TGTGCCAGCAGCTTCTCAGGGGGCCCCTACGAGCAGTACTTC. Residues: CASSFSGGPYEQYF.

V and J are TRBV9 and TRBJ2-3, with 8 bases aligning to TRBD2. The CDR3 loop spans 15 amino acids. Trimming cost V 6 bases and J 1 base; bases outside gene matches: 7. Germline CDR1 reads SGDLS; CDR2 reads YYNGEE. The DNA of the CDR3 is TGTGCCAGCAACAAGGGGACTAGGGGCACAGATACGCAGTATTTT. Translating it yields CASNKGTRGTDTQYF.

J is TRBJ1-2 and V is TRBV27, with D perhaps matching TRBD1 (6 bases). V lost 2 bases and J lost 8, with 21 bases in between. The CDR3 totals 16 residues. CDR1 is MNHEY and CDR2 is SMNVEV in the germline V gene (reference sequence). Written as DNA, the CDR3 is TGTGCCAGCAGTTTAATAGGCTTAATGGGGGCGAGAGGCTACACCTTC. Translating gives CASSLIGLMGARGYTF.

This clone occurred a few times. This sequence joins TRBV28 and TRBJ1-2; TRBD1 matches at 10 bases. CDR1 MDHEN and CDR2 SYDVKM come from the germline V gene. V was clipped by 7 bases and J by 6 bases; unmatched bases: 5. The CDR3 has 13 amino acids. CDR3 in DNA: TGTGCCAGCAAGCTGACAGGGGGCGATGGCTACACCTTC. This gives the protein CASKLTGGDGYTF.

This chain joins TRBV18 and TRBJ2-1, with D hard to call. The CDR3 sequence is 13 residues long. Germline assignment: CDR1 KGHSH and CDR2 LQKENI. The ends were cut back, 0 bases at V and 5 bases at J, with 5 bases in the middle. The CDR3 coding sequence is TGTGCCAGCTCACCACCACTCCACAATGAGCAGTTCTTC. Its translation is CASSPPLHNEQFF.

The genes are TRBV19 and TRBJ1-1, with D possibly being TRBD1 (5 bases). Trimming took off 1 base at V and 4 bases at J, with 10 bases between the two ends. CDR1 and CDR2 (germline): LNHDA, SQIVND (reference sequence). CDR3 size: 14 residues. The CDR3 DNA is TGTGCCAGTAGTATAGGCAGGGAGGGCACTGAAGCTTTCTTT. Encoded protein: CASSIGREGTEAFF.

DNA of the CDR3: TGTGCCAGCAGTTACTACCCACAGGGGAATAGCGGGGAGCTGTTTTTT. Translation: CASSYYPQGNSGELFF. The V call is TRBV6-5, the J call TRBJ2-2, with 7 bases fitting TRBD1. J was trimmed by 7 bases and V by 1 base; bases with no gene match: 9. This CDR3 comprises 16 residues. In germline, CDR1 is MNHEY, CDR2 SVGAGI.

V is TRBV5-8 and J is TRBJ1-1; D not resolved. In germline, CDR1 is SGHTS, CDR2 YDEGEE. The CDR3 runs to 16 residues. The V and J ends lost 3 bases and 5 bases respectively, with 20 bases between them. The CDR3: CASSYHLTGGVTEAFF. Written as DNA, the CDR3 is TGTGCCAGCAGCTACCACCTGACGGGAGGAGTGACTGAAGCTTTCTTT. Full variable domain (missing parts from reference TRBV5-8 and TRBJ1-1): EAGVTQSPTHLIKTRGQQATLRCSPISGHTSVYWYQQALGLGLQFLLWYDEGEERNRGNFPPRFSGRQFPNYSSELNVNALELEDSALYLCASSYHLTGGVTEAFFGQGTRLTVV.

The J gene is TRBJ2-7, the V gene TRBV18, with 8 bases identical to TRBD1. Germline V gives CDR1 KGHSH, CDR2 LQKENI. The CDR3 has 15 amino acids. The ends lost 3 bases at V and 6 bases at J; junction bases unmatched: 10. CDR3 in DNA: TGTGCCAGCTCACCCGGTAGGACAGGGTGGGGCGAGCAGTACTTC. Translation: CASSPGRTGWGEQYF.

The CDR3 region has the DNA TGTGCCAGCAGCCCCCAGACAGGAGATACGCAGTATTTT. Its protein product is CASSPQTGDTQYF. This chain joins TRBV9 and TRBJ2-3; D is possibly TRBD1 (6 bases). The germline V gene encodes CDR1 SGDLS and CDR2 YYNGEE. The CDR3 sequence is 13 residues long. Trimming removed 4 bases from V and 5 bases from J, with 11 bases in between.

The J gene is TRBJ2-7, the V gene TRBV19; D uncertain. V lost 9 bases and J 7 bases, leaving 16 bases between the germline ends. The V gene's germline CDR1 is LNHDA and CDR2 SQIVND (reference sequence). This CDR3 region has 12 residues. The CDR3 DNA is TGTGCCAGCACCTCCCTGGAACAGGAGCAGTACTTC. Translated, it gives CASTSLEQEQYF.

V is TRBV7-2 and J is TRBJ2-4, with 8 bases identical to TRBD2. Germline V gives CDR1 SGHTA, CDR2 FQGNSA. This CDR3 has 15 amino acids. V dropped 5 bases and J dropped 6; count of bases not matched to a gene: 9. The CDR3 nucleotides are TGTGCCAGCAGCCCGGGGGGGCAGGGGATAAACATTCAGTACTTC. Its protein is CASSPGGQGINIQYF.

The rearrangement joins TRBV27 to TRBJ1-1, with D possibly TRBD1 on 6 matching bases. The CDR3 covers 16 residues. Germline CDR1 and CDR2: MNHEY and SMNVEV (reference sequence). V shed 6 bases and J shed 0 bases, with 17 bases lying between them. CDR3 residues: CASSNQGTYMNTEAFF. The CDR3, as DNA: TGTGCCAGCAGCAACCAGGGGACCTACATGAACACTGAAGCTTTCTTT.

The J gene is TRBJ2-3, the V gene TRBV23-1, with D maybe TRBD1 (6 bases). TRBV23-1 is an ORF, and what it does is uncertain. With 0 bases removed from V and 5 bases from J, the gap between germline ends came to 15 bases. The CDR3 extends over 16 amino acids. The CDR3, as DNA: TGCGCCAGCAGTCAATCGGGCCAGGGGTGGAAAGATACGCAGTATTTT. It encodes CASSQSGQGWKDTQYF.

This clone was seen only once. The chain employs TRBV3-1 (or the pseudogene TRBV3-2) and TRBJ2-5; D might be TRBD2 (6 bases). Germline values: CDR1 LGHDT, CDR2 YNNKEL (reference sequence). CDR3 length equals 13 residues. CDR3: CASRAGTRETQYF. Here the CDR3 DNA reads TGTGCTTCACGAGCGGGTACAAGAGAGACCCAGTACTTC.

This clone was counted only a few times. The chain is built from TRBV29-1 and TRBJ1-1; 9 bases match TRBD1. The junction had 14 bases not matched to a gene; V was cut back by 7 bases and J by 8 bases. Germline assignment: CDR1 SQVTM and CDR2 ANQGSEA. The CDR3 is 14 residues long. CDR3 sequence: CSATRETGGGEAFF. DNA for the CDR3: TGCAGCGCTACGCGGGAGACAGGGGGAGGCGAAGCTTTCTTT. Filled out from reference TRBV29-1 and TRBJ1-1, the complete variable domain reads SAVISQKPSRDICQRGTSLTIQCQVDSQVTMMFWYRQQPGQSLTLIATANQGSEATYESGFVIDKFPISRPNLTFSTLTVSNMSPEDSSIYLCSATRETGGGEAFFGQGTRLTVV.

About this clone itself: Other DNA sequences in the sample encode the same CDR3. The chain recombines TRBV5-8 with TRBJ1-2; 8 bases align to TRBD1. This CDR3 has 13 amino acids. V lost 5 bases, J lost 4 bases, and 4 bases stayed unmatched. Looked up from germline, CDR1 is SGHTS and CDR2 is YDEGEE. CDR3 residues: CASSRGTGYGYTF. The DNA of the CDR3 is TGTGCCAGCAGTAGAGGGACAGGCTATGGCTACACCTTC.

The gene calls are TRBV7-2 and TRBJ1-2; 8 bases line up with TRBD1. The CDR3 spans 15 residues. V was pared by 4 bases and J by 7 bases, with 11 bases of the junction left unmatched. Germline CDR1 is SGHTA and CDR2 is FQGNSA. In nucleotides, the CDR3 is TGTGCCAGCAGCTACCAGACAGGGGATAGGTTTGGCTACACCTTC. Amino acid sequence: CASSYQTGDRFGYTF.